This TCR beta chain came from a study of PD-1 blockade in classical Hodgkin lymphoma. Findings and caveats of the study: Newly diagnosed patients were reported to start with lower TCR diversity than healthy donors.

Concerning this clone itself: Its antigen remains unknown.

The V gene lost 5 bases and the J gene lost 3 bases, with 14 bases spanning the gap. Germline lookup yields CDR1 MNHEY and CDR2 SMNVEV (reference sequence). This CDR3 region has 14 residues. Each of the patients experienced relapse following autologous stem cell transplantation, and their brentuximab vedotin exposure differed. Produced via immunoSEQ multiplex PCR; TCRdb's table is partial and in-frame only. The table shows 30,000 to 45,000 clones, with roughly three quarters occurring only once. The starting material was peripheral blood mononuclear cells (PBMCs), obtained before the second cycle of nivolumab. The chain joins TRBV27 to TRBJ2-7, with no clear D. This receptor was identified in a human donor with classical Hodgkin lymphoma. The CDR3 nucleotides read TGTGCCAGCAGTCCCCTCGCCGGGCGCTACGAGCAGTACTTC. Residues: CASSPLAGRYEQYF.